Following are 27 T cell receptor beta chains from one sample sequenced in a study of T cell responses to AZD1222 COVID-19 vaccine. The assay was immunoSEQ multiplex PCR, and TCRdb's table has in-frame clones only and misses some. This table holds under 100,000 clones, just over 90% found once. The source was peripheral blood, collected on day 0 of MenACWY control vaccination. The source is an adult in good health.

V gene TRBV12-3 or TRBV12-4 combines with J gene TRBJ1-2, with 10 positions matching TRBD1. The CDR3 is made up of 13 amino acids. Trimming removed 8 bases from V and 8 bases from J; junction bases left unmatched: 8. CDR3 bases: TGTGCCAGCGGGCGACAGGGGGCGAGAGGCTACACCTTC. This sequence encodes CASGRQGARGYTF.

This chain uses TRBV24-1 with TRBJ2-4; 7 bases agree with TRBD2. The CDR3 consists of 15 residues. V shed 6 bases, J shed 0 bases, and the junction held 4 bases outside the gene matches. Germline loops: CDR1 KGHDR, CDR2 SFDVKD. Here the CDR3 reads CATSSAGLAKNIQYF. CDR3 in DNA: TGTGCCACCAGTTCAGCGGGGCTAGCCAAAAACATTCAGTACTTC.

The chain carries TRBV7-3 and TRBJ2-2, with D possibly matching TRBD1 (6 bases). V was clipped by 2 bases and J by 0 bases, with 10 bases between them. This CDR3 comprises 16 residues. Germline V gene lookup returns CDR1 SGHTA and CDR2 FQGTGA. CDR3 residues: CASSLYGTPNTGELFF. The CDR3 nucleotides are TGTGCCAGCAGCTTATACGGGACACCGAACACCGGGGAGCTGTTTTTT.

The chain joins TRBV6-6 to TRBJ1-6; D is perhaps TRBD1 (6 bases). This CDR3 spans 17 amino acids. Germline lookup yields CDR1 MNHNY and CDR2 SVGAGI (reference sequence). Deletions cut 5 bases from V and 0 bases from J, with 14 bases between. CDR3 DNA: TGTGCCAGCAGTCAGGGGATAAGGGGCTCCTATAATTCACCCCTCCACTTT. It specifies CASSQGIRGSYNSPLHF.

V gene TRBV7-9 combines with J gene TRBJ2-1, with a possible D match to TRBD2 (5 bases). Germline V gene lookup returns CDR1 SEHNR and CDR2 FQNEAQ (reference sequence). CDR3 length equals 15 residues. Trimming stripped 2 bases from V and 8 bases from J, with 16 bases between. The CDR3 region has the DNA TGTGCCAGCAGCTTAAGCGGATACGGATGGTATGAGCAGTTCTTC. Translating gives CASSLSGYGWYEQFF.

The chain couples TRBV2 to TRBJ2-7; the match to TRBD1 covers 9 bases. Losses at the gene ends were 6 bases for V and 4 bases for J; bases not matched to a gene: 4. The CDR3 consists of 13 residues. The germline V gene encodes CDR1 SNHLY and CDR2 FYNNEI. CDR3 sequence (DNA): TGTGCCAGCAGGCGAGGACAGGGGTACGAGCAGTACTTC. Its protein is CASRRGQGYEQYF.

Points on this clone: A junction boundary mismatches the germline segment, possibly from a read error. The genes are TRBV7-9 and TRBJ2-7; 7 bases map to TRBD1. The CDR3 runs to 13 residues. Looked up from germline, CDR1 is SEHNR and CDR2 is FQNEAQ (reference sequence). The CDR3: CASSPGPGQPLGF. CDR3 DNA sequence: TGTGCCAGCAGCCCAGGCCCGGGACAGCCGTTGGGATTC.

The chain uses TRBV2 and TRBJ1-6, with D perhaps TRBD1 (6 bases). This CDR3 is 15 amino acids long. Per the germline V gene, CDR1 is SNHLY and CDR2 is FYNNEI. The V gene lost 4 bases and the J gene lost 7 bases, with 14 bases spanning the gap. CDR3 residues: CASSVTGQANSPLHF. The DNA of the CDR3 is TGTGCCAGCAGTGTTACAGGGCAGGCAAATTCACCCCTCCACTTT.

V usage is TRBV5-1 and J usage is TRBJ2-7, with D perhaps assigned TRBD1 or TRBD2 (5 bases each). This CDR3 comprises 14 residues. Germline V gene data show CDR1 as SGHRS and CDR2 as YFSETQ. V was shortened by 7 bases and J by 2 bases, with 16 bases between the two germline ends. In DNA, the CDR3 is TGCGCCAGCCGAAGGGACGCCGGACCCTACGAGCAGTACTTC. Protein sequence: CASRRDAGPYEQYF.

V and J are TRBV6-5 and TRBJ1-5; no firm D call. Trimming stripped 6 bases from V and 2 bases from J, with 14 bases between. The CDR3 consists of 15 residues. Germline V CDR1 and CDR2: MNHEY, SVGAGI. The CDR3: CASRASGIGNQPQHF. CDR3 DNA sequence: TGTGCCAGCAGGGCCTCGGGAATCGGCAATCAGCCCCAGCATTTT.

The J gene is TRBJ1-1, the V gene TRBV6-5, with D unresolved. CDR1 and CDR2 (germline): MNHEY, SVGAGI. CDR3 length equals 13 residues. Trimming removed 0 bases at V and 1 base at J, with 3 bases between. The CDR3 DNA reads TGTGCCAGCAGTTACTCGTGGAACACTGAAGCTTTCTTT. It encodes CASSYSWNTEAFF.

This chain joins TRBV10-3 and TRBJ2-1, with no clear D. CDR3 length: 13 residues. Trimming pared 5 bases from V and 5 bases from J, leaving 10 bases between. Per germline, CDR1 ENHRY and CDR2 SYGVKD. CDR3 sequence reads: CAISLAGNNEQFF. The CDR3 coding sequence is TGTGCCATCAGTTTGGCAGGAAACAATGAGCAGTTCTTC.

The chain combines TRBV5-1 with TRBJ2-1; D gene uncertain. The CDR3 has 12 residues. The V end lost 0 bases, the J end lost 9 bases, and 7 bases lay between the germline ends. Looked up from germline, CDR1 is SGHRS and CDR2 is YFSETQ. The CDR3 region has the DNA TGCGCCAGCAGCTTGGGTGCAACTGAGCAGTTCTTC. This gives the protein CASSLGATEQFF. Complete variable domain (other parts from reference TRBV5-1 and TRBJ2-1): KAGVTQTPRYLIKTRGQQVTLSCSPISGHRSVSWYQQTPGQGLQFLFEYFSETQRNKGNFPGRFSGRQFSNSRSEMNVSTLELGDSALYLCASSLGATEQFFGPGTRLTVL.

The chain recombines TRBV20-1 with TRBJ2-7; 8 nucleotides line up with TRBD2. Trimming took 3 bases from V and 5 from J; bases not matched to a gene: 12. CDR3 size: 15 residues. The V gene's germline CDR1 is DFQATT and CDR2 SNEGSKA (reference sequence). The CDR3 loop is CSASKTSGAGNEQYF. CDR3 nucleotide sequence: TGCAGTGCTAGTAAAACTAGCGGAGCCGGAAACGAGCAGTACTTC.

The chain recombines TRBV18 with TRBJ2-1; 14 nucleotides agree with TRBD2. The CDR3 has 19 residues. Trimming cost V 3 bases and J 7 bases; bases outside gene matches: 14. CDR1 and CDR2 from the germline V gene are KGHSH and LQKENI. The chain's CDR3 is CASSPGTSTSGGVINEQFF. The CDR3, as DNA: TGTGCCAGCTCACCGGGGACCTCGACTAGCGGGGGGGTGATTAATGAGCAGTTCTTC.

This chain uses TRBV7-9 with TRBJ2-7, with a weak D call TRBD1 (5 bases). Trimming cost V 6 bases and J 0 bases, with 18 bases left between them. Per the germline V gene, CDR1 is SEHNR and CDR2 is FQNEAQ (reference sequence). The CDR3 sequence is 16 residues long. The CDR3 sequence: CASRASWDGASYEQYF. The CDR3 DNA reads TGTGCCAGCAGAGCGAGTTGGGATGGGGCCTCCTACGAGCAGTACTTC.

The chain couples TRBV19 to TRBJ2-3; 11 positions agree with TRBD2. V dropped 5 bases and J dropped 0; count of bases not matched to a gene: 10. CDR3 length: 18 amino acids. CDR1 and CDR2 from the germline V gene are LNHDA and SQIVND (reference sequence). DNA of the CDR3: TGTGCCAGTAGTGCGAACCCGACTAGCGGGACTAGCACAGATACGCAGTATTTT. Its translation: CASSANPTSGTSTDTQYF.

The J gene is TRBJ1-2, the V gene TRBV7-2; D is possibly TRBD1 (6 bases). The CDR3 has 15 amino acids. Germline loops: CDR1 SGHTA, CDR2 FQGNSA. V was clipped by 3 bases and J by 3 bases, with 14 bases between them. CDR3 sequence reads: CASSFSSAGDYGYTF. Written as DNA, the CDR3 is TGTGCCAGCAGCTTCTCTTCGGCAGGGGACTATGGCTACACCTTC.

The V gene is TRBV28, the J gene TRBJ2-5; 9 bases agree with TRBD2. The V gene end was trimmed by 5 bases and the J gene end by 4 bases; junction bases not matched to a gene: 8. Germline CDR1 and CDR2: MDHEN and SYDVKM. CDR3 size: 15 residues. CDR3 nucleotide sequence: TGTGCCAGCAGTCCCGGTAGCGGGAGAGGAGAGACCCAGTACTTC. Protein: CASSPGSGRGETQYF.

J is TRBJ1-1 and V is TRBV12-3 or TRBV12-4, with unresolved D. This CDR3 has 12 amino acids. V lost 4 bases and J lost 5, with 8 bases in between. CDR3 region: CASSSWGTEAFF. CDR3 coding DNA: TGTGCCAGCAGTTCGTGGGGAACTGAAGCTTTCTTT.

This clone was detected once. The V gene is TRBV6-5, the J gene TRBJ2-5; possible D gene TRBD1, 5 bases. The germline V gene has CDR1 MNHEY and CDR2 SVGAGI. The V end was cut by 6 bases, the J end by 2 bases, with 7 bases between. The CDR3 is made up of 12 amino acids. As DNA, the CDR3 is TGTGCCAGCAGGACAGTTCAAGAGACCCAGTACTTC. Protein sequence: CASRTVQETQYF.

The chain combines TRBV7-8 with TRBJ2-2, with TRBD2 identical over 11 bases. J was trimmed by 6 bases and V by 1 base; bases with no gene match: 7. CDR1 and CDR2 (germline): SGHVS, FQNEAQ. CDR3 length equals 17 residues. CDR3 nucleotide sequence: TGTGCCAGCAGCTTAGTCTCACTAGCGGGAGAGGCCGGGGAGCTGTTTTTT. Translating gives CASSLVSLAGEAGELFF.

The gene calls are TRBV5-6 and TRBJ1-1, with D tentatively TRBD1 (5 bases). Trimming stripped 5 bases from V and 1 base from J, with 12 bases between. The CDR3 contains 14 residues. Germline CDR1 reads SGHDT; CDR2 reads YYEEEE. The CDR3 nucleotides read TGTGCCAGCAGAATTCGGGGGACGAACACTGAAGCTTTCTTT. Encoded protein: CASRIRGTNTEAFF. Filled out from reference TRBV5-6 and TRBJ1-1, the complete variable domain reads DAGVTQSPTHLIKTRGQQVTLRCSPKSGHDTVSWYQQALGQGPQFIFQYYEEEERQRGNFPDRFSGHQFPNYSSELNVNALLLGDSALYLCASRIRGTNTEAFFGQGTRLTVV.

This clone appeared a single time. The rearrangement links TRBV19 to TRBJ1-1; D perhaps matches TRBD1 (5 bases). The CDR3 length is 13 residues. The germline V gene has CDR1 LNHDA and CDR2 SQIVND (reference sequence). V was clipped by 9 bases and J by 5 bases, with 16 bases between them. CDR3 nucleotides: TGTGCCAGCGTGGGGGGTTATCGGACTGAAGCTTTCTTT. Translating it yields CASVGGYRTEAFF. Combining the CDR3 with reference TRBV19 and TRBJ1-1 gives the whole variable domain DGGITQSPKYLFRKEGQNVTLSCEQNLNHDAMYWYRQDPGQGLRLIYYSQIVNDFQKGDIAEGYSVSREKKESFPLTVTSAQKNPTAFYLCASVGGYRTEAFFGQGTRLTVV.

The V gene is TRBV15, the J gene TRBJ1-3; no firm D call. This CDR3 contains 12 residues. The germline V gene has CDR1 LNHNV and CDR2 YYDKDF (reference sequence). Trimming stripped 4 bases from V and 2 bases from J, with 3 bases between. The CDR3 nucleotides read TGTGCCACCAGCAAGGCTGGAAACACCATATATTTT. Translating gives CATSKAGNTIYF.

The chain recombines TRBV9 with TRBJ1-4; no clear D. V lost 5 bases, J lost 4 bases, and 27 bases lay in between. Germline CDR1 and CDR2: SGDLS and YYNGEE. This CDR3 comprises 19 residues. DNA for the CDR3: TGTGCCAGCAGTTATGGGTCGGGAGTCAGCGGCGCGGGTAATGAAAAACTGTTTTTT. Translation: CASSYGSGVSGAGNEKLFF.

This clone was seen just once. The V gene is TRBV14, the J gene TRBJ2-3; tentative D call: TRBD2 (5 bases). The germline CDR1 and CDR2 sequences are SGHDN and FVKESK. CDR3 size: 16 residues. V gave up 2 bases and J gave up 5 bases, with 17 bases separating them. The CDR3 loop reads CASSQILGLMGDTQYF. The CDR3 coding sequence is TGTGCCAGCAGCCAAATCCTAGGACTCATGGGAGATACGCAGTATTTT. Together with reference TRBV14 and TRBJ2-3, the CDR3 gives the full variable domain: EAGVTQFPSHSVIEKGQTVTLRCDPISGHDNLYWYRRVMGKEIKFLLHFVKESKQDESGMPNNRFLAERTGGTYSTLKVQPAELEDSGVYFCASSQILGLMGDTQYFGPGTRLTVL.